These 18 T cell receptor beta chains originate from one sample sequenced in a study of T cell responses to AZD1222 COVID-19 vaccine. Some clones are missing from TCRdb's copy, which holds only in-frame ones; the method was immunoSEQ multiplex PCR. The table records more than 70,000 clones, approximately 90% of them present only once. The sequences come from peripheral blood, collected 28 days after the second AZD1222 dose. The receptors stem from an adult who received the AZD1222 COVID-19 vaccine.

The chain has TRBV3-1 (or the pseudogene TRBV3-2) and TRBJ2-5, with 9 bases fitting TRBD2. V was clipped by 4 bases and J by 4 bases; unmatched bases: 7. Per germline, CDR1 LGHDT and CDR2 YNNKEL (reference sequence). The CDR3 is 15 residues long. CDR3 loop: CASSPLAGRGETQYF. The CDR3 bases are TGTGCCAGCAGCCCTCTAGCGGGAAGGGGAGAGACCCAGTACTTC.

This clone was observed a few times. This chain joins TRBV9 and TRBJ2-2; D possibly corresponds to TRBD2 (5 bases). In germline, CDR1 is SGDLS, CDR2 YYNGEE. The CDR3 spans 15 residues. Trimming left V 4 bases short and J 5 bases short, with 15 bases between. CDR3 nucleotides: TGTGCCAGCAGCCCTGGACCGCCGGGGACCGGGGAGCTGTTTTTT. Translation gives CASSPGPPGTGELFF.

This rearrangement joins TRBV27 to TRBJ1-6, with unresolved D. The V gene's germline CDR1 is MNHEY and CDR2 SMNVEV (reference sequence). The CDR3 has 11 amino acids. Trimming stripped 7 bases from V and 5 bases from J, with 3 bases between. The CDR3: CASKNNSPLHF. The CDR3 bases are TGTGCCAGCAAGAATAATTCACCCCTCCACTTT.

The V and J genes are TRBV5-6 and TRBJ2-7; D is perhaps TRBD1 or TRBD2 (5 bases each). This CDR3 has 14 amino acids. Germline CDR1 SGHDT, CDR2 YYEEEE. V lost 1 base and J 2 bases, leaving 10 bases between the germline ends. DNA of the CDR3: TGTGCCAGCAGCTTGATGGGACGGACCTACGAGCAGTACTTC. Protein: CASSLMGRTYEQYF.

The chain combines TRBV19 with TRBJ2-1; TRBD2 aligns across 9 bases. The CDR3 covers 16 residues. The J segment lost 9 bases and the V segment lost 4 bases, leaving 13 bases of the junction unmatched. Germline CDR1 reads LNHDA; CDR2 reads SQIVND (reference sequence). The DNA for the CDR3 is TGTGCCAGTAGTAGCCTCACGGGCGGGAGGGCCGGTGAGCAGTTCTTC. Protein product: CASSSLTGGRAGEQFF.

The chain combines TRBV5-1 with TRBJ1-5; 7 bases are shared with TRBD1. The CDR3 has 14 residues. Germline V gives CDR1 SGHRS, CDR2 YFSETQ. V shed 4 bases and J 6 bases; nucleotides not matched to a gene: 7. The CDR3 loop reads CASSVGQEGQPQHF. The DNA for the CDR3 is TGCGCCAGCAGCGTAGGACAGGAGGGTCAGCCCCAGCATTTT. The full variable domain, with the rest looked up from reference TRBV5-1 and TRBJ1-5, is KAGVTQTPRYLIKTRGQQVTLSCSPISGHRSVSWYQQTPGQGLQFLFEYFSETQRNKGNFPGRFSGRQFSNSRSEMNVSTLELGDSALYLCASSVGQEGQPQHFGDGTRLSIL.

The gene calls are TRBV18 and TRBJ2-7; tentatively, D is TRBD2 (7 bases). CDR1 is KGHSH, CDR2 LQKENI, per germline. CDR3 size: 16 residues. V gave up 1 base and J gave up 2 bases, with 15 bases separating them. CDR3 in amino acids: CASSPQGGPSPYEQYF. CDR3 DNA: TGTGCCAGCTCACCACAGGGGGGGCCCTCCCCCTACGAGCAGTACTTC.

This clone came up once. V is TRBV19 and J is TRBJ2-7; 9 bases are a match to TRBD1. This CDR3 region has 14 residues. Germline lookup yields CDR1 LNHDA and CDR2 SQIVND (reference sequence). J lost 0 bases, V lost 8 bases, and 5 bases had no gene match. CDR3: CASSGTGSSYEQYF. Here the CDR3 DNA reads TGTGCCAGTTCCGGGACAGGGAGCTCCTACGAGCAGTACTTC.

The CDR3 is CASSLAHTYEQYF. CDR3 bases: TGCGCCAGCAGCTTGGCTCATACCTACGAGCAGTACTTC. This chain uses TRBV5-1 with TRBJ2-7; D not certain. Germline CDR1 SGHRS, CDR2 YFSETQ. Trimming shortened V by 0 bases and J by 2 bases, and 6 bases separated the two germline ends. The CDR3 is 13 residues long. The full variable domain, with the rest looked up from reference TRBV5-1 and TRBJ2-7, is KAGVTQTPRYLIKTRGQQVTLSCSPISGHRSVSWYQQTPGQGLQFLFEYFSETQRNKGNFPGRFSGRQFSNSRSEMNVSTLELGDSALYLCASSLAHTYEQYFGPGTRLTVT.

The chain is built from TRBV7-9 and TRBJ1-1; 7 bases fit TRBD1. This CDR3 is built from 13 residues. V shed 2 bases, J shed 7 bases, and the junction held 4 bases outside the gene matches. Germline CDR1 and CDR2: SEHNR and FQNEAQ (reference sequence). The CDR3 DNA reads as TGTGCCAGCAGCTTAAGACAGGGAGTTGAAGCTTTCTTT. It specifies CASSLRQGVEAFF.

Comments on this clone: In the same sample, other DNA sequences code for this CDR3. This sequence joins TRBV7-2 and TRBJ2-7; 14 positions agree with TRBD2. The J segment lost 4 bases and the V segment lost 1 base, leaving 6 bases of the junction unmatched. Germline loops: CDR1 SGHTA, CDR2 FQGNSA. CDR3 length: 17 residues. DNA of the CDR3: TGTGCCAGCAGCTTAGTCGCGGGGACTAGCGGGAGTTACGAGCAGTACTTC. This translates into CASSLVAGTSGSYEQYF. Full variable domain (rest looked up from reference TRBV7-2 and TRBJ2-7): GAGVSQSPSNKVTEKGKDVELRCDPISGHTALYWYRQSLGQGLEFLIYFQGNSAPDKSGLPSDRFSAERTGGSVSTLTIQRTQQEDSAVYLCASSLVAGTSGSYEQYFGPGTRLTVT.

CDR3 in amino acids: CASSEARPGDTQYF. The CDR3 DNA reads TGTGCCAGCAGCGAGGCCCGGCCTGGGGATACGCAGTATTTT. This chain connects TRBV7-8 to TRBJ2-3; D remains ambiguous. The CDR3 consists of 14 residues. Germline V gene lookup returns CDR1 SGHVS and CDR2 FQNEAQ. V dropped 5 bases and J dropped 6 bases, with 15 bases sitting between them.

J is TRBJ2-2 and V is TRBV13, with 7 bases fitting TRBD2. Per the germline V gene, CDR1 is PRHDT and CDR2 is FYEKMQ (reference sequence). CDR3 length: 17 amino acids. The V segment lost 5 bases and the J segment 2 bases; nucleotides outside the gene matches: 11. CDR3 sequence: CASSITREAANTGELFF. In DNA form, the CDR3 reads TGTGCCAGCAGCATAACCCGGGAGGCCGCTAACACCGGGGAGCTGTTTTTT.

This clone was counted a single time. The genes are TRBV9 and TRBJ1-5; 8 nucleotides agree with TRBD1. CDR1 and CDR2 (germline): SGDLS, YYNGEE. The CDR3 loop spans 15 amino acids. V lost 3 bases, J lost 1 base, and 3 bases stayed unmatched. CDR3 coding DNA: TGTGCCAGCAGCGGAGGGACAGGAAGCAATCAGCCCCAGCATTTT. The encoded protein is CASSGGTGSNQPQHF.

The chain has TRBV28 and TRBJ2-3; possible D gene TRBD1, 7 bases. Looked up from germline, CDR1 is MDHEN and CDR2 is SYDVKM. Trimming took off 5 bases at V and 3 bases at J, with 18 bases between the two ends. This CDR3 has 16 residues. CDR3 bases: TGTGCCAGCAGTGAGACGACGGCAGGGGGGACAGATACGCAGTATTTT. This gives the protein CASSETTAGGTDTQYF.

The chain is built from TRBV7-9 and TRBJ2-1, with TRBD2 identical over 8 bases. The CDR3 has 18 amino acids. V shed 1 base and J 2 bases; nucleotides not matched to a gene: 10. CDR1 is SEHNR, CDR2 FQNEAQ, per germline (reference sequence). The CDR3 sequence: CASSLGLASGPTYNEQFF. CDR3 in DNA: TGTGCCAGCAGCTTAGGGTTGGCTAGCGGGCCGACCTACAATGAGCAGTTCTTC.

The chain has TRBV11-2 and TRBJ1-2; no reliable D call. V lost 9 bases, J lost 0 bases, and 11 bases lay in between. Germline CDR1 is SGHAT and CDR2 is FQNNGV. The CDR3 totals 13 residues. The CDR3 here is CASRRAANYGYTF. Here the CDR3 DNA reads TGTGCCAGTAGACGCGCAGCTAACTATGGCTACACCTTC.

The chain employs TRBV25-1 and TRBJ1-1; possible D gene TRBD1, 5 bases. With 4 bases removed from V and 4 bases from J, the gap between germline ends came to 13 bases. The length of the CDR3 is 14 residues. CDR1 and CDR2 from the germline V gene are MGHDK and SYGVNS. CDR3 coding DNA: TGTGCCAGCAGTGGAGCAGGGTCCCCCACTGAAGCTTTCTTT. Translating gives CASSGAGSPTEAFF.